The 19 T cell receptor beta chains listed next were all sequenced from one sample in a study of PD-L1 blockade in urothelial cancer. Time point: peripheral blood 6 weeks after treatment start. Sequencing was performed with immunoSEQ multiplex PCR; in TCRdb, only in-frame clones are kept and a portion is missing. This table has 15,000 to 20,000 clones, around 86% appearing once. This specimen was PBMCs, taken around atezolizumab (anti-PD-L1) treatment. These receptors all come from a man in his fifties or sixties with urothelial cancer.

The J gene is TRBJ2-1, the V gene TRBV5-1; 10 bases line up with TRBD2. The germline V gene has CDR1 SGHRS and CDR2 YFSETQ. The CDR3 contains 16 residues. The V and J ends lost 0 bases and 9 bases, in that order; junction bases with no gene match: 9. The CDR3: CASSLAPAGGRGEQFF. The CDR3, as DNA: TGCGCCAGCAGCTTGGCCCCAGCGGGGGGGCGGGGTGAGCAGTTCTTC.

The chain recombines TRBV27 with TRBJ1-1; 7 bases are shared with TRBD1. The V and J ends lost 4 bases and 1 base, in that order; junction bases with no gene match: 6. From germline, CDR1 is MNHEY and CDR2 SMNVEV (reference sequence). This CDR3 spans 15 amino acids. Here the CDR3 DNA reads TGTGCCAGCAGTTCCCCTACAGGGGCGAACACTGAAGCTTTCTTT. It yields the protein CASSSPTGANTEAFF.

This chain uses TRBV4-2 with TRBJ2-5, with 7 bases fitting TRBD2. Germline CDR1 is LGHNA and CDR2 is YNFKEQ. The V gene end was trimmed by 0 bases and the J gene end by 0 bases; junction bases not matched to a gene: 7. The CDR3 length is 17 residues. The CDR3 region has the DNA TGTGCCAGCAGCCAAGATGAGGAAGCGGGGTACCAAGAGACCCAGTACTTC. Translated: CASSQDEEAGYQETQYF.

This clone was observed a handful of times. The chain joins TRBV9 to TRBJ2-1; the match to TRBD2 covers 12 bases. The CDR3 loop spans 15 amino acids. Trimming at V came to 3 bases and at J to 2 bases, leaving 0 bases not matched to a gene. CDR1 SGDLS and CDR2 YYNGEE come from the germline V gene. CDR3 region: CASSASGGAYNEQFF. The CDR3 DNA sequence: TGTGCCAGCAGCGCTAGCGGGGGGGCCTACAATGAGCAGTTCTTC.

In this sample, this clone turned up once. The genes are TRBV19 and TRBJ2-1; TRBD1 matches 7 bases. CDR1 is LNHDA, CDR2 SQIVND, per germline (reference sequence). V lost 0 bases to trimming and J lost 8 bases; unmatched junction nucleotides: 4. This CDR3 has 14 amino acids. The CDR3 sequence is CASSIDRGQDEQFF. The CDR3 nucleotides read TGTGCCAGTAGTATAGATCGCGGACAGGATGAGCAGTTCTTC. The whole variable domain, remainder taken from reference TRBV19 and TRBJ2-1, is DGGITQSPKYLFRKEGQNVTLSCEQNLNHDAMYWYRQDPGQGLRLIYYSQIVNDFQKGDIAEGYSVSREKKESFPLTVTSAQKNPTAFYLCASSIDRGQDEQFFGPGTRLTVL.

This clone has only one observation. The gene calls are TRBV29-1 and TRBJ1-2, with D possibly being TRBD1 (5 bases). V lost 6 bases, J lost 8 bases, and 22 bases lay in between. The germline gives CDR1 SQVTM, CDR2 ANQGSEA. The CDR3 loop spans 14 amino acids. CDR3 in DNA: TGCAGCGTCGACCCACAGGTGCCCACAAGGGGCTACACCTTC. Translating it yields CSVDPQVPTRGYTF.

This clone showed up just once. The chain joins TRBV4-2 to TRBJ1-1; the match to TRBD1 covers 12 bases. Germline CDR1 LGHNA, CDR2 YNFKEQ. This CDR3 is built from 17 residues. V was clipped by 2 bases and J by 4 bases; unmatched bases: 8. CDR3 sequence reads: CASSQTGTGGGSTEAFF. Written as DNA, the CDR3 is TGTGCCAGCAGCCAAACCGGGACAGGGGGCGGAAGCACTGAAGCTTTCTTT.

The CDR3 protein is CASSKRTSGTWGIYEQYF. In DNA form, the CDR3 reads TGTGCCAGCAGCAAACGGACTAGCGGGACCTGGGGGATTTACGAGCAGTACTTC. The rearrangement joins TRBV7-9 to TRBJ2-7, with TRBD2 matching over 12 bases. After removal of 5 bases from V and 4 bases from J, the junction contained 15 bases not matched to a gene. Germline V gene sequence: CDR1 SEHNR, CDR2 FQNEAQ (reference sequence). The CDR3 is made up of 18 amino acids.

This sequence joins TRBV6-1 and TRBJ2-1, with 10 nucleotides matching TRBD2. This CDR3 has 14 amino acids. The germline V gene encodes CDR1 MNHNS and CDR2 SASEGT. Trimming at V came to 7 bases and at J to 2 bases, leaving 2 bases not matched to a gene. The CDR3 nucleotides are TGTGCCAGCATCCTAGCGGGGGCCTACAATGAGCAGTTCTTC. It translates to CASILAGAYNEQFF.

The rearrangement uses TRBV5-5 and TRBJ2-5; the match to TRBD1 covers 7 bases. After removal of 7 bases from V and 1 base from J, the junction contained 7 bases not matched to a gene. This CDR3 has 14 amino acids. From germline, CDR1 is SGHKS and CDR2 YYEKEE (reference sequence). The CDR3 sequence: CASSRRDSQETQYF. The CDR3 nucleotides read TGTGCCAGCTCTCGCCGGGACAGCCAAGAGACCCAGTACTTC.

The V and J genes are TRBV6-4 and TRBJ2-3; TRBD1 is a possible D gene (7 bases). This CDR3 is built from 14 residues. With 3 bases removed from V and 4 bases from J, the gap between germline ends came to 11 bases. In germline, CDR1 is MRHNA, CDR2 SNTAGT. The CDR3, as DNA: TGTGCCAGCAGTGAAGGAGGGGGCGCAGATACGCAGTATTTT. This sequence encodes CASSEGGGADTQYF.

In its sample, this clone was seen once. This chain connects TRBV19 to TRBJ1-3; no definite D call. The germline V gene has CDR1 LNHDA and CDR2 SQIVND (reference sequence). V lost 8 bases and J 3 bases, leaving 14 bases between the germline ends. The CDR3 runs 14 residues. DNA for the CDR3: TGTGCCAGTGCCCCCCGGGGAGGTGGAAACACCATATATTTT. Translation: CASAPRGGGNTIYF.

The V gene is TRBV2, the J gene TRBJ2-3, with 9 bases that match TRBD2. V shed 4 bases and J 9 bases; nucleotides not matched to a gene: 14. CDR1 is SNHLY, CDR2 FYNNEI, per germline. CDR3 length: 16 amino acids. The CDR3 region is CASSAVASGVFKTQYF. CDR3 coding DNA: TGTGCCAGCAGTGCGGTGGCTAGCGGGGTCTTCAAGACGCAGTATTTT.

The rearrangement uses TRBV27 and TRBJ2-2, with a weak D call TRBD2 (5 bases). Trimming removed 4 bases from V and 1 base from J, with 13 bases in between. The CDR3 has 16 amino acids. Germline V gives CDR1 MNHEY, CDR2 SMNVEV (reference sequence). CDR3 region: CASSSRRAGNTGELFF. The CDR3 nucleotides are TGTGCCAGCAGTTCCCGGCGGGCGGGGAACACCGGGGAGCTGTTTTTT.

This chain uses TRBV27 with TRBJ1-1; no firm D call. Trimming removed 6 bases at V and 5 bases at J, with 13 bases between. The CDR3 length is 13 residues. Germline V gene data show CDR1 as MNHEY and CDR2 as SMNVEV (reference sequence). The DNA of the CDR3 is TGTGCCAGCAGGGACTTCGTTAGGACTGAAGCTTTCTTT. It is translated as CASRDFVRTEAFF.

The V call is TRBV27, the J call TRBJ2-7; a possible D gene is TRBD1 (6 bases). The CDR3 totals 13 residues. V was shortened by 5 bases and J by 3 bases, with 11 bases between the two germline ends. Germline lookup yields CDR1 MNHEY and CDR2 SMNVEV (reference sequence). Here the CDR3 reads CASSVIQGYEQYF. CDR3 DNA: TGTGCCAGCAGTGTAATACAGGGCTACGAGCAGTACTTC.

This chain uses TRBV7-3 with TRBJ2-3; TRBD2 agrees at 7 bases. Germline-derived CDR1 and CDR2 are SGHTA and FQGTGA. Unmatched junction bases numbered 7, after V lost 5 bases and J lost 5 bases. This CDR3 is 14 amino acids long. CDR3: CASSGGRAGDTQYF. CDR3 DNA sequence: TGTGCCAGCAGCGGGGGGAGGGCGGGAGATACGCAGTATTTT.

The chain uses TRBV7-3 and TRBJ2-5, with a tentative D call TRBD2 (5 bases). V was shortened by 5 bases and J by 3 bases, with 10 bases between the two germline ends. CDR1 and CDR2 from the germline V gene are SGHTA and FQGTGA. The CDR3 has 13 residues. Written as DNA, the CDR3 is TGTGCCAGCAGCAAGGACTTAAAAGAGACCCAGTACTTC. Its protein is CASSKDLKETQYF.

V is TRBV7-6 and J is TRBJ1-6, with D perhaps TRBD1 (5 bases). The CDR3 is 15 amino acids. Per the germline V gene, CDR1 is SGHVS and CDR2 is FNYEAQ. The V end lost 5 bases, the J end lost 1 base, and 9 bases lay between the germline ends. CDR3 DNA sequence: TGTGCCAGCAGCCCAGGGCTATCCTATAATTCACCCCTCCACTTT. It codes for CASSPGLSYNSPLHF.